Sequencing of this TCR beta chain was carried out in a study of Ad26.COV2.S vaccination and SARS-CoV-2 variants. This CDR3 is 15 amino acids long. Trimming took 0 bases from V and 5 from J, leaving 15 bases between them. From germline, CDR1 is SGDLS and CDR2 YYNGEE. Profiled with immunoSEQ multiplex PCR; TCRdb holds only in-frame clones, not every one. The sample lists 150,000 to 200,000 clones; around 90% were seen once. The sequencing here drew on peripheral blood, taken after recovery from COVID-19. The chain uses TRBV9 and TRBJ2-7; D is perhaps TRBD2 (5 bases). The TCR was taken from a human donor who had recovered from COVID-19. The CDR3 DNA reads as TGTGCCAGCAGCGTAGCCCCGGGATCAACGGACGAGCAGTACTTC. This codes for CASSVAPGSTDEQYF.